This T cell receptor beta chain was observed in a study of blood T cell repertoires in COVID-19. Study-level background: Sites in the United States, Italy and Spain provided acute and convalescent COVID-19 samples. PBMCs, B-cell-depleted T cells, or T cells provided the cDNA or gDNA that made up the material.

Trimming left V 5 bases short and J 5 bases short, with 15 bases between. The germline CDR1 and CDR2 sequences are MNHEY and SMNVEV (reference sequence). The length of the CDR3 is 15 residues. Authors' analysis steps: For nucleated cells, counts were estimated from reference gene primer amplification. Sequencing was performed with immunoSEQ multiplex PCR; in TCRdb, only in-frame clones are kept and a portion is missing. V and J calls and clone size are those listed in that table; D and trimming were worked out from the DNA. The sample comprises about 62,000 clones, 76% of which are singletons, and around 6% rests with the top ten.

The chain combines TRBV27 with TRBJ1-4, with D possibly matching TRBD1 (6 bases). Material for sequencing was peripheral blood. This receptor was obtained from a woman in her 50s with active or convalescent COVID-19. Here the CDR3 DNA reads TGTGCCAGCAGTCCAATCGGGACAAGGAATGAAAAACTGTTTTTT. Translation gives CASSPIGTRNEKLFF.